This passage covers 8 T cell receptor gamma chains from one sample sequenced in a study of gamma-delta chains in newborns, infants, children (dated by TCRdb to 2018 to 2020). The instrument given in TCRdb is Illumina MiSeq. Via CATT, TCRdb reprocessed the public reads, and rows with identical DNA were then joined. The sample table lists about 1,500 gamma-chain clones, more than 10% of them with a count of one. Together, the top ten hold 49% of the sample. The sequencing sample was made of blood. The receptors were gathered from a child who was a newborn, infant or young child, either healthy, febrile or measles-vaccinated (not recorded which).

This clone is medium-sized in the sample. The identical CDR3 is also encoded by other nucleotide sequences in the sample. The V call is TRGV9, the J call TRGJP. Looked up from germline, CDR1 is GITISATS and CDR2 is ISYDGTV (reference sequence). The CDR3 covers 17 residues. Unmatched junction bases numbered 2, after V lost 0 bases and J lost 3 bases. CDR3 amino acids: CALWEVTQELGKKIKVF. CDR3 DNA: TGTGCCTTGTGGGAGGTGACGCAAGAGTTGGGCAAAAAAATCAAGGTATTT.

This clone was seen more than once but under ten times. A far larger clone is one nucleotide away, so this likely arose from a read error. The sample carries other DNA sequences with the same CDR3. This sequence joins TRGV9 and TRGJP. The CDR3 extends over 17 amino acids. CDR1 and CDR2 from the germline V gene are GITISATS and ISYDGTV (reference sequence). The DNA of the CDR3 is TGTGCCTTGTGGGAGGTGCAACCAGAGTTGGGCAAAAAGATCAAGGTATTT. Its protein product is CALWEVQPELGKKIKVF.

A remark on this clone: A far bigger clonotype differs at one base, so this is likely a read error. The chain combines TRGV9 with TRGJP. The CDR3 is made up of 13 amino acids. Per the germline V gene, CDR1 is GITISATS and CDR2 is ISYDGTV (reference sequence). The CDR3 sequence: CALWELGKKIEVF. The CDR3 bases are TGTGCCTTGTGGGAGTTGGGCAAAAAAATCGAGGTATTT.

By sample fraction, this clone is medium-sized (0.01 to 0.1%). A read error may be the cause here, since a much bigger clone is one base away. Other DNA sequences within the sample encode an identical CDR3. J is TRGJP and V is TRGV9. Germline V gene data show CDR1 as GITISATS and CDR2 as ISYDGTV (reference sequence). This CDR3 spans 16 amino acids. Trimming took 0 bases from V and 9 from J; bases not matched to a gene: 5. The CDR3 DNA sequence: TGTGCCTTGTGGGAGGTGCAGGGGTTGGGCAAAAAAATCAAGGTATTT. Protein sequence: CALWEVQGLGKKIKVF.

Only a few counts were recorded for this clone. This rearrangement joins TRGV9 to TRGJP. V shed 0 bases, J shed 4 bases, and the junction held 6 bases outside the gene matches. The CDR3 is 18 residues long. Germline lookup yields CDR1 GITISATS and CDR2 ISYDGTV (reference sequence). The CDR3 DNA is TGTGCCTTGTGGGAGGTGCCTTTCCAAGAGTTGGGCAAAAAAATCAAGGTATTT. Translating gives CALWEVPFQELGKKIKVF.

By sample fraction, this clone is medium-sized (0.01 to 0.1%). Other DNA sequences of this sample code for an identical CDR3. The J gene is TRGJP, the V gene TRGV9. CDR3 length: 16 residues. In germline, CDR1 is GITISATS, CDR2 ISYDGTV (reference sequence). Trimming took 0 bases from V and 8 from J; bases not matched to a gene: 4. The CDR3 DNA reads as TGTGCCTTGTGGGAGGTGTTGCAGTTGGGCAAAAAAATCAAGGTATTT. This translates into CALWEVLQLGKKIKVF.

This clone is judged large. The same CDR3 can be traced to other DNA sequences in this sample. The chain combines TRGV9 with TRGJP. Looked up from germline, CDR1 is GITISATS and CDR2 is ISYDGTV (reference sequence). The V and J ends lost 2 bases and 7 bases, in that order; junction bases with no gene match: 11. The CDR3 covers 18 residues. Here the CDR3 DNA reads TGTGCCTTGTGGGAGGAGGATCAGGGGGAGTTGGGCAAAAAAATCAAGGTATTT. Translation gives CALWEEDQGELGKKIKVF.

With respect to this clone: Compared with germline, one end of the junction differs, possibly owing to a read error. V is TRGV9 and J is TRGJP. Germline-derived CDR1 and CDR2 are GITISATS and ISYDGTV (reference sequence). The CDR3 is 18 residues long. The CDR3 loop reads CALWEVEGNGLGKRIKVF. The CDR3 bases are TGTGCCTTGTGGGAGGTCGAGGGTAACGGGTTGGGCAAAAGAATCAAGGTATTT.